This T cell receptor (beta chain) derives from a study of blood T cells in healthy people across ages. The authors ran a second PCR of about 6 to 11 cycles using a sample-barcoded 5' primer and a J-beta primer mix. TCRdb re-derived calls from the 5' RACE reads in MiXCR, one entry per CDR3 protein. The sample includes roughly 550,000 distinct CDR3 sequences, 20% to 30% seen only once; the top ten take 7.5% to 9%. Researchers collected 7.5 to 10 milliliters of peripheral blood from every single donor. The table lists this clonotype with a few counts. Its antigen is unidentified. Study findings and constraints: Not knowing donor CMV status may have confounded expanded clonotype changes. Both naive CD4+ cell counts and diversity were greater in long-lived donors than in aged donors.

In addition, the sample was reused for a study of T cells of mothers and their children. From that paper: For unrelated pairs as for related ones, thymic selection shapes TCR recombination output similarly.

Sequenced: blood. This receptor was identified in a boy aged 5 to 17 in good health.

The chain's CDR3 is CASSLAAGESEQYF. The CDR3 DNA reads TGCGCCAGCAGCTTGGCTGCAGGGGAGTCCGAGCAGTACTTC. The chain couples TRBV5-1 to TRBJ2-7, with D perhaps TRBD1 (6 bases). Germline V lookup: CDR1 SGHRS, CDR2 YFSETQ. The CDR3 length is 14 residues. V was clipped by 0 bases and J by 6 bases, with 13 bases between them.